A single sample is the source of the 28 T cell receptor beta chains below, sequenced in a study of T cell responses to AZD1222 COVID-19 vaccine. Generated by immunoSEQ multiplex PCR, the TCRdb table keeps only in-frame clones and is missing some. This table has fewer than 30,000 clones, approximately 90% appearing once. Sequenced material: peripheral blood, taken 28 days after the second AZD1222 dose. All receptors derive from an adult who received the AZD1222 COVID-19 vaccine.

CDR3 sequence: CASSPGNSYSYEQYF. As DNA, the CDR3 is TGTGCCAGCAGTCCAGGCAATTCTTACTCCTACGAGCAGTACTTC. This sequence joins TRBV25-1 and TRBJ2-7; no definite D call. The length of the CDR3 is 15 residues. Looked up from germline, CDR1 is MGHDK and CDR2 is SYGVNS. V was shortened by 5 bases and J by 0 bases, with 14 bases between the two germline ends.

The chain recombines TRBV9 with TRBJ1-3; TRBD1 matches 8 bases. J was trimmed by 5 bases and V by 0 bases; bases with no gene match: 4. Per germline, CDR1 SGDLS and CDR2 YYNGEE. The CDR3 totals 15 residues. The CDR3 nucleotides are TGTGCCAGCAGCGTAGGAGGGGACAGGAGAAACACCATATATTTT. Translation gives CASSVGGDRRNTIYF. The whole variable domain, filled in from reference TRBV9 and TRBJ1-3, reads DSGVTQTPKHLITATGQRVTLRCSPRSGDLSVYWYQQSLDQGLQFLIQYYNGEERAKGNILERFSAQQFPDLHSELNLSSLELGDSALYFCASSVGGDRRNTIYFGEGSWLTVV.

V usage is TRBV6-1 and J usage is TRBJ2-3; the D gene is possibly TRBD2 (5 bases). V was trimmed by 3 bases and J by 6 bases, leaving 19 bases between them. The CDR3 runs to 16 residues. In germline, CDR1 is MNHNS, CDR2 SASEGT. The CDR3 DNA reads TGTGCCAGCAGTGATCTGGGCGGGCCCCACTCGGATACGCAGTATTTT. It translates to CASSDLGGPHSDTQYF.

The chain joins TRBV5-5 to TRBJ2-7, with 9 bases fitting TRBD1. Germline CDR1 is SGHKS and CDR2 is YYEKEE (reference sequence). The CDR3 runs 15 residues. V was clipped by 2 bases and J by 2 bases; unmatched bases: 5. The CDR3 bases are TGTGCCAGCAGCTTAACGGACAGGGGACCCTACGAGCAGTACTTC. Residues: CASSLTDRGPYEQYF. The variable domain in full, with the rest retrieved from reference TRBV5-5 and TRBJ2-7, is DAGVTQSPTHLIKTRGQQVTLRCSPISGHKSVSWYQQVLGQGPQFIFQYYEKEERGRGNFPDRFSARQFPNYSSELNVNALLLGDSALYLCASSLTDRGPYEQYFGPGTRLTVT.

The rearrangement uses TRBV5-1 and TRBJ2-5; TRBD1 agrees at 9 bases. The CDR3 has 14 amino acids. The germline V gene has CDR1 SGHRS and CDR2 YFSETQ. The V and J ends lost 3 bases and 1 base, in that order; junction bases with no gene match: 1. DNA of the CDR3: TGCGCCAGCAGCTGGGGACAGGGCCAAGAGACCCAGTACTTC. Encoded protein: CASSWGQGQETQYF. The full variable domain, with the rest looked up from reference TRBV5-1 and TRBJ2-5, is KAGVTQTPRYLIKTRGQQVTLSCSPISGHRSVSWYQQTPGQGLQFLFEYFSETQRNKGNFPGRFSGRQFSNSRSEMNVSTLELGDSALYLCASSWGQGQETQYFGPGTRLLVL.

This chain joins TRBV2 and TRBJ1-1, with 9 positions matching TRBD1. Per the germline V gene, CDR1 is SNHLY and CDR2 is FYNNEI. This CDR3 spans 16 amino acids. Trimming cost V 10 bases and J 4 bases; bases outside gene matches: 16. The CDR3 nucleotides are TGTGCCACCCCCTTCCCCGGGACAGGGATGGGCACTGAAGCTTTCTTT. It translates to CATPFPGTGMGTEAFF.

CDR3 coding DNA: TGTGCCATCAGTGAATCTGAGGGCAGGGGTTACACTGAAGCTTTCTTT. As protein: CAISESEGRGYTEAFF. V is TRBV10-3 and J is TRBJ1-1; possible D gene TRBD1, 6 bases. The CDR3 covers 16 residues. V was clipped by 3 bases and J by 3 bases, with 17 bases between them. Germline V gives CDR1 ENHRY, CDR2 SYGVKD.

This clone occurred once. The rearrangement links TRBV5-1 to TRBJ2-1, with D tentatively TRBD1 or TRBD2 (5 bases each). Trimming took 5 bases from V and 4 from J, leaving 16 bases between them. Germline-derived CDR1 and CDR2 are SGHRS and YFSETQ. The CDR3 extends over 15 amino acids. The CDR3 spells CASSRLGTFYNEQFF. In DNA form, the CDR3 reads TGCGCCAGCAGTCGCCTCGGGACGTTTTACAATGAGCAGTTCTTC.

J is TRBJ2-5 and V is TRBV12-3 or TRBV12-4, with 7 bases aligning to TRBD2. CDR3 size: 13 residues. Trimming removed 2 bases from V and 3 bases from J; junction bases left unmatched: 0. The CDR3 nucleotides read TGTGCCAGCAGTTTACTAGCGGAAGAGACCCAGTACTTC. It is translated as CASSLLAEETQYF.

The chain links TRBV6-4 to TRBJ1-3; TRBD1 matches at 7 bases. Germline V CDR1 and CDR2: MRHNA, SNTAGT. The CDR3 extends over 21 amino acids. V shed 2 bases, J shed 0 bases, and the junction held 19 bases outside the gene matches. This CDR3 reads CASSDLIPGQLRTYSGNTIYF. The CDR3 DNA follows: TGTGCCAGCAGTGACCTAATACCGGGACAGCTACGAACTTACTCTGGAAACACCATATATTTT.

The count of this clone is one. The genes are TRBV28 and TRBJ1-1, with D uncertain. The CDR3 has 11 residues. Between the trimmed V and J ends, which lost 4 bases and 8 bases, there was a span of 8 bases. Per germline, CDR1 MDHEN and CDR2 SYDVKM. This CDR3 reads CASSSGPEAFF. The CDR3 DNA is TGTGCCAGCAGTTCTGGACCGGAAGCTTTCTTT.

The CDR3 is CASSPLGGANEKLFF. The CDR3 DNA sequence: TGTGCCAGCAGCCCCCTAGGAGGTGCTAATGAAAAACTGTTTTTT. This sequence joins TRBV28 and TRBJ1-4; D remains ambiguous. The V end lost 6 bases, the J end lost 3 bases, and 14 bases lay between the germline ends. Germline assignment: CDR1 MDHEN and CDR2 SYDVKM. There are 15 residues in the CDR3. Complete variable domain (other parts from reference TRBV28 and TRBJ1-4): DVKVTQSSRYLVKRTGEKVFLECVQDMDHENMFWYRQDPGLGLRLIYFSYDVKMKEKGDIPEGYSVSREKKERFSLILESASTNQTSMYLCASSPLGGANEKLFFGSGTQLSVL.

J is TRBJ1-3 and V is TRBV10-1, with D perhaps matching TRBD1 (6 bases). V lost 3 bases and J lost 0, with 15 bases in between. In germline, CDR1 is WNHNN, CDR2 SYGVQD (reference sequence). This CDR3 has 17 residues. The CDR3 DNA sequence: TGCGCCAGCAGTGAATGGACAGCCTCAAGCTCTGGAAACACCATATATTTT. Protein product: CASSEWTASSSGNTIYF.

This clone was recorded once. This chain connects TRBV6-1 to TRBJ2-1, with unresolved D. Germline lookup yields CDR1 MNHNS and CDR2 SASEGT. Trimming left V 2 bases short and J 4 bases short, with 6 bases between. This CDR3 has 13 residues. CDR3 amino acids: CASSEQSYNEQFF. The CDR3 DNA sequence: TGTGCCAGCAGTGAACAGAGTTACAATGAGCAGTTCTTC.

The chain employs TRBV5-4 and TRBJ2-7; weak D call: TRBD1 (5 bases). The CDR3 contains 14 residues. Trimming pared 2 bases from V and 3 bases from J, leaving 12 bases between. From germline, CDR1 is SGHNT and CDR2 YYREEE (reference sequence). CDR3 nucleotide sequence: TGTGCCAGCAGCTTAGGTGGGCAGGGCTACGAGCAGTACTTC. Amino acids: CASSLGGQGYEQYF.

The genes are TRBV6-4 and TRBJ2-3, with TRBD2 matching over 7 bases. After removal of 0 bases from V and 5 bases from J, the junction contained 5 bases not matched to a gene. The CDR3 runs 15 residues. CDR1 and CDR2 (germline): MRHNA, SNTAGT. CDR3 region: CASSDSRGGGDTQYF. CDR3 nucleotides: TGTGCCAGCAGTGACTCGCGCGGGGGTGGAGATACGCAGTATTTT.

The genes are TRBV10-3 and TRBJ1-6; D is uncertain. Germline lookup yields CDR1 ENHRY and CDR2 SYGVKD. This CDR3 is 14 amino acids long. Trimming cost V 7 bases and J 9 bases, with 16 bases left between them. The CDR3, as DNA: TGTGCCATCAAAGGGTTGCAGCCTCGTTCACCCCTCCACTTT. Translating it yields CAIKGLQPRSPLHF.

J is TRBJ2-1 and V is TRBV11-1; 8 bases match TRBD1. J was trimmed by 5 bases and V by 1 base; bases with no gene match: 4. The CDR3 runs 15 residues. Germline loops: CDR1 SGHAT, CDR2 FQDESV (reference sequence). CDR3 coding DNA: TGTGCCAGCAGCTTAGGGCAGGGGGCGAACAATGAGCAGTTCTTC. This codes for CASSLGQGANNEQFF.

The sample holds one count of this clone. The CDR3 is CAINPTGTRSGDTQYF. CDR3 coding DNA: TGTGCCATCAACCCGACAGGGACCCGTTCGGGAGATACGCAGTATTTT. The chain has TRBV10-3 and TRBJ2-3, with 7 bases lining up with TRBD1. With 7 bases clipped from V and 5 bases from J, the junction kept 15 bases outside the gene matches. Germline V gene lookup returns CDR1 ENHRY and CDR2 SYGVKD. The CDR3 has 16 amino acids.

V usage is TRBV5-6 and J usage is TRBJ2-5, with TRBD1 as a possible D gene (7 bases). This CDR3 is 16 amino acids long. Trimming removed 0 bases from V and 4 bases from J, with 16 bases in between. Germline loops: CDR1 SGHDT, CDR2 YYEEEE. CDR3 nucleotides: TGTGCCAGCAGCTTGGGCCCGCAGGGGGGATTAGAGACCCAGTACTTC. This codes for CASSLGPQGGLETQYF.

CDR3 in amino acids: CSAKSSSGYTF. CDR3 in DNA: TGCAGTGCTAAGTCCTCTTCTGGCTACACCTTC. The chain combines TRBV20-1 with TRBJ1-2; D is unresolved. CDR3 size: 11 residues. CDR1 DFQATT and CDR2 SNEGSKA come from the germline V gene (reference sequence). The V and J ends lost 4 bases and 7 bases respectively, with 10 bases between them.

The rearrangement uses TRBV5-6 and TRBJ2-5; possibly TRBD1 for D (6 bases). Trimming removed 4 bases from V and 2 bases from J, with 9 bases in between. CDR1 and CDR2 (germline): SGHDT, YYEEEE. This CDR3 region has 13 residues. The DNA for the CDR3 is TGTGCCAGCAGCCACCAGGGGCAAGAGACCCAGTACTTC. The encoded protein is CASSHQGQETQYF.

This clone was picked up one time. The V gene is TRBV7-9, the J gene TRBJ2-3; 9 nucleotides line up with TRBD1. CDR1 and CDR2 (germline): SEHNR, FQNEAQ (reference sequence). The length of the CDR3 is 16 residues. V trimming: 3 bases; J trimming: 3 bases; junction bases outside the gene matches: 7. The CDR3 coding sequence is TGTGCCAGCAGCTTTCTCGGGACAGGGATTACAGATACGCAGTATTTT. Residues: CASSFLGTGITDTQYF.

This sequence joins TRBV3-1 (or the pseudogene TRBV3-2) and TRBJ1-5, with 7 bases that match TRBD1. The CDR3 consists of 14 residues. J was trimmed by 7 bases and V by 4 bases; bases with no gene match: 7. The germline CDR1 and CDR2 sequences are LGHDT and YNNKEL (reference sequence). CDR3: CASSPADRAQPQHF. DNA of the CDR3: TGTGCCAGCAGCCCAGCCGACAGGGCCCAGCCCCAGCATTTT.

This chain links TRBV24-1 with TRBJ2-7; D is possibly TRBD1 (6 bases). The V and J ends lost 1 base and 4 bases respectively, with 13 bases between them. Germline V gene data show CDR1 as KGHDR and CDR2 as SFDVKD. The CDR3 sequence is 15 residues long. This CDR3 reads CATSDFKGHLYEQYF. The CDR3, as DNA: TGTGCCACCAGTGATTTTAAGGGACATCTATACGAGCAGTACTTC.

This chain connects TRBV4-1 to TRBJ1-3; TRBD1 is a possible D gene (5 bases). This CDR3 region has 15 residues. The V end was cut by 5 bases, the J end by 4 bases, with 15 bases between. CDR1 and CDR2 from the germline V gene are MGHRA and YSYEKL. Here the CDR3 reads CASSWGRDQGNTIYF. The CDR3 region has the DNA TGCGCCAGCAGCTGGGGTCGGGACCAAGGAAACACCATATATTTT.

This sequence joins TRBV18 and TRBJ1-5; D gene uncertain. From germline, CDR1 is KGHSH and CDR2 LQKENI. V dropped 1 base and J dropped 6 bases, with 13 bases sitting between them. There are 15 residues in the CDR3. CDR3 DNA: TGTGCCAGCTCACCACTATCGGGCCTCGGTCAGCCCCAGCATTTT. Translated: CASSPLSGLGQPQHF.

The V call is TRBV5-1, the J call TRBJ1-2; no clear D. This CDR3 contains 14 residues. Per germline, CDR1 SGHRS and CDR2 YFSETQ. V gave up 0 bases and J gave up 1 base, with 7 bases separating them. The CDR3 is CASSLAPDNYGYTF. The CDR3 nucleotides read TGCGCCAGCAGCTTGGCCCCCGATAACTATGGCTACACCTTC.